This TCR beta chain was captured by sequencing in a study of T cell changes during pregnancy in multiple sclerosis. Sequencing used immunoSEQ multiplex PCR; TCRdb keeps in-frame clones, though not all of them. The sample consists of about 49,000 clones, 94% of them appearing once. The CDR3 spans 13 residues. V was clipped by 4 bases and J by 4 bases, with 11 bases between them. Germline CDR1 is SNHLY and CDR2 is FYNNEI. The sample here was CD8+ T cells from peripheral blood mononuclear cells, taken before pregnancy. This chain links TRBV2 with TRBJ2-7; possibly TRBD1 for D (5 bases). The receptor was isolated from a female donor with multiple sclerosis, enrolled in a pregnancy study. The CDR3 region is CASSVQGGYEQYF. CDR3 DNA: TGTGCCAGCAGTGTCCAGGGTGGGTACGAGCAGTACTTC.